The 20 T cell receptor beta chains in this list originate from one sample, sequenced in a study of neurological immune-mediated disorders (dated by TCRdb to between 2017 and 2020). Library prep was done by 5' RACE. Sequencing relied on an Illumina HiSeq 2500. Using fastp trimming at Q25 and MiXCR clonotype assembly, TCRdb reanalyzed the public sequencing data and kept in-frame beta chains. CDR3 protein duplicates are merged, each entry listing the most common genes and DNA. This sample gives 45,000 to 70,000 distinct CDR3 sequences in total; 4.2% of them show up just once. The ten largest clones represent approximately 2.8% of the sample. The sequenced sample was PBMCs. The receptor set was obtained from a man in his fifties or sixties with multiple sclerosis.

This clonotype was counted ten times or more. The rearrangement joins TRBV6-5 to TRBJ2-1; D remains ambiguous. The CDR3 contains 15 residues. Trimming took 6 bases from V and 9 from J, leaving 21 bases between them. Germline lookup yields CDR1 MNHEY and CDR2 SVGAGI. CDR3 sequence: CASSPRKPLRGEQFF. The CDR3 DNA reads as TGTGCCAGCAGCCCTCGTAAACCCCTACGAGGTGAGCAGTTCTTC.

At least ten counts were recorded for this clonotype. At one of its ends the junction is not consistent with the germline gene, which may arise from a read error. The V gene is TRBV2, the J gene TRBJ1-6; D unresolved. Germline values: CDR1 SNHLY, CDR2 FYNNEI. The CDR3 consists of 15 residues. CDR3: CASSLTDGRNSPLNF. Here the CDR3 DNA reads TGTGCCAGCAGCCTAACCGACGGAAGGAATTCACCCCTCAACTTT.

As for this clonotype: The junction shows a germline mismatch at one end, possibly a read error. The chain employs TRBV5-1 and TRBJ1-6, with D uncertain. Germline CDR1 reads SGHRS; CDR2 reads YFSETQ. This CDR3 comprises 15 residues. In nucleotides, the CDR3 is TGCGCCAGCAGCTTCGAGTCAGGTAGAGGATCACCCCTCAACTTT. Protein product: CASSFESGRGSPLNF.

This clonotype was seen ten or more times. The chain has TRBV5-6 and TRBJ2-5; 8 nucleotides line up with TRBD1. The CDR3 loop spans 17 amino acids. The germline CDR1 and CDR2 sequences are SGHDT and YYEEEE. V lost 0 bases and J lost 1; bases outside the gene matches: 8. CDR3 residues: CASSLVRTGPFQETQYF. Written as DNA, the CDR3 is TGTGCCAGCAGCTTGGTCCGGACAGGGCCTTTCCAAGAGACCCAGTACTTC.

In its sample, this clonotype was seen a few times. This chain joins TRBV6-5 and TRBJ1-1; 8 bases map to TRBD1. The CDR3 is made up of 15 amino acids. Germline V CDR1 and CDR2: MNHEY, SVGAGI. V shed 0 bases and J 5 bases; nucleotides not matched to a gene: 5. CDR3 coding DNA: TGTGCCAGCAGTTACTCGTCAGGGGGCGCGACTGAAGCTTTCTTT. It specifies CASSYSSGGATEAFF.

This clonotype was seen at least ten times. The chain employs TRBV5-1 and TRBJ2-5; 8 bases match TRBD2. CDR1 is SGHRS and CDR2 is YFSETQ in the germline V gene. This CDR3 spans 14 amino acids. The V segment lost 2 bases and the J segment 5 bases; nucleotides outside the gene matches: 5. CDR3 region: CASSFWTSSETQYF. For the CDR3, the DNA is TGCGCCAGCAGCTTTTGGACTAGCTCCGAGACCCAGTACTTC.

This clonotype was counted ten times or more. This chain connects TRBV5-5 to TRBJ2-1; 13 bases are shared with TRBD2. Germline V lookup: CDR1 SGHKS, CDR2 YYEKEE (reference sequence). V shed 4 bases, J shed 4 bases, and the junction held 5 bases outside the gene matches. The CDR3 extends over 16 amino acids. Here the CDR3 reads CASSAGLAGEYNEQFF. The CDR3 nucleotides are TGTGCCAGCAGCGCAGGACTAGCGGGGGAGTACAATGAGCAGTTCTTC.

The chain links TRBV10-3 to TRBJ2-7; TRBD2 agrees at 7 bases. V gave up 7 bases and J gave up 3 bases; unmatched junction bases: 12. The germline gives CDR1 ENHRY, CDR2 SYGVKD. The length of the CDR3 is 15 residues. This CDR3 is CAIKGTTSPLYEQYF. Here the CDR3 DNA reads TGTGCCATCAAGGGGACTACTTCCCCACTCTACGAGCAGTACTTC.

This clonotype came up a few times. The V gene is TRBV5-1, the J gene TRBJ2-3; D remains ambiguous. With 4 bases removed from V and 1 base from J, the gap between germline ends came to 7 bases. The germline V gene has CDR1 SGHRS and CDR2 YFSETQ. CDR3 length: 13 amino acids. For the CDR3, the DNA is TGCGCCAGCAGCCGAGGACGCACAGATACGCAGTATTTT. Translated, it gives CASSRGRTDTQYF. Complete variable domain (other parts from reference TRBV5-1 and TRBJ2-3): KAGVTQTPRYLIKTRGQQVTLSCSPISGHRSVSWYQQTPGQGLQFLFEYFSETQRNKGNFPGRFSGRQFSNSRSEMNVSTLELGDSALYLCASSRGRTDTQYFGPGTRLTVL.

This clonotype was observed many times. This sequence joins TRBV7-6 and TRBJ1-5, with D uncertain. The CDR3 loop spans 13 amino acids. Looked up from germline, CDR1 is SGHVS and CDR2 is FNYEAQ. Trimming took 5 bases from V and 4 from J, leaving 9 bases between them. This chain's CDR3 is CASSPTENQPQHF. Here the CDR3 DNA reads TGTGCCAGCAGCCCCACAGAAAATCAGCCCCAGCATTTT. Full variable domain (remainder filled in from reference TRBV7-6 and TRBJ1-5): GAGVSQSPRYKVTKRGQDVALRCDPISGHVSLYWYRQALGQGPEFLTYFNYEAQQDKSGLPNDRFSAERPEGSISTLTIQRTEQRDSAMYRCASSPTENQPQHFGDGTRLSIL.

This clonotype was recorded at least ten times. The J gene is TRBJ1-1, the V gene TRBV7-6; 8 bases line up with TRBD1. CDR3 length equals 14 residues. The V gene's germline CDR1 is SGHVS and CDR2 FNYEAQ. V gave up 1 base and J gave up 5 bases; unmatched junction bases: 3. This chain's CDR3 is CASSLGTGRTEAFF. As DNA, the CDR3 is TGTGCCAGCAGCTTAGGGACAGGGCGTACTGAAGCTTTCTTT.

This clonotype was recorded at least ten times. The chain uses TRBV20-1 and TRBJ2-1, with D perhaps TRBD1 (5 bases). This CDR3 region has 17 residues. Looked up from germline, CDR1 is DFQATT and CDR2 is SNEGSKA (reference sequence). V was shortened by 1 base and J by 7 bases, with 23 bases between the two germline ends. The CDR3 is CSARVSKGLGLGNEQFF. CDR3 coding DNA: TGCAGTGCTAGAGTTTCTAAGGGGCTTGGGCTAGGGAATGAGCAGTTCTTC.

There are many counts of this clonotype. The rearrangement links TRBV7-9 to TRBJ2-1; 7 bases are shared with TRBD2. Looked up from germline, CDR1 is SEHNR and CDR2 is FQNEAQ (reference sequence). This CDR3 contains 15 residues. V shed 1 base and J 4 bases; nucleotides not matched to a gene: 4. The CDR3 DNA follows: TGTGCCAGCAGCTTAGGGCTAGCGGAGTACAATGAGCAGTTCTTC. It encodes CASSLGLAEYNEQFF.

There are many counts of this clonotype. V is TRBV29-1 and J is TRBJ2-3; TRBD2 is a possible D gene (5 bases). The CDR3 contains 12 residues. Per the germline V gene, CDR1 is SQVTM and CDR2 is ANQGSEA. Trimming took off 0 bases at V and 8 bases at J, with 9 bases between the two ends. The CDR3 is CSVEDDAGTQYF. The CDR3 coding sequence is TGCAGCGTTGAAGATGACGCGGGTACGCAGTATTTT.

In its sample, this clonotype was seen many times. The chain combines TRBV18 with TRBJ1-1; TRBD1 aligns across 8 bases. CDR1 is KGHSH and CDR2 is LQKENI in the germline V gene. The CDR3 is made up of 14 amino acids. J gave up 6 bases and V 2 bases, and 5 bases lay outside the gene matches. The chain's CDR3 is CASSPRTGSPEAFF. In DNA form, the CDR3 reads TGTGCCAGCTCACCAAGGACAGGGAGCCCTGAAGCTTTCTTT.

DNA for the CDR3: TGTGCCAGCAGCCAATATCCGGGCTCCAATGAGCAGTTCTTC. Its protein product is CASSQYPGSNEQFF. The rearrangement uses TRBV3-1 and TRBJ2-1; D gene unclear. Germline V CDR1 and CDR2: LGHDT, YNNKEL (reference sequence). The CDR3 contains 14 residues. V dropped 2 bases and J dropped 6 bases, with 11 bases sitting between them.

This clonotype was recorded many times. J is TRBJ2-7 and V is TRBV28; 10 nucleotides match TRBD1. Germline CDR1 MDHEN, CDR2 SYDVKM. V lost 5 bases, J lost 5 bases, and 6 bases stayed unmatched. This CDR3 is 14 amino acids long. The CDR3 protein is CASSTTGTGDEQYF. The CDR3, as DNA: TGTGCCAGCAGTACCACCGGGACAGGGGACGAGCAGTACTTC.

This clonotype appeared many times. The chain combines TRBV7-2 with TRBJ1-6; a possible D gene is TRBD1 (5 bases). CDR3 size: 16 residues. Germline CDR1 reads SGHTA; CDR2 reads FQGNSA. Trimming removed 2 bases at V and 9 bases at J, with 17 bases between. The CDR3 here is CASSLSMGDGGSPLHF. CDR3 in DNA: TGTGCCAGCAGCTTATCGATGGGAGATGGGGGTTCACCCCTCCACTTT.

There are many counts of this clonotype. The chain links TRBV10-3 to TRBJ2-7; D uncertain. The CDR3 length is 12 residues. Trimming removed 3 bases at V and 4 bases at J, with 7 bases between. Germline values: CDR1 ENHRY, CDR2 SYGVKD. CDR3 sequence: CAISDAEYEQYF. DNA of the CDR3: TGTGCCATCAGTGACGCAGAATACGAGCAGTACTTC.

This clonotype was counted many times. This chain connects TRBV29-1 to TRBJ2-7; unclear D gene. The V gene's germline CDR1 is SQVTM and CDR2 ANQGSEA. Trimming stripped 1 base from V and 3 bases from J, with 7 bases between. The CDR3 length is 12 residues. The CDR3, as DNA: TGCAGCGTTGAAGGCCAGTTCTACGAGCAGTACTTC. Its translation is CSVEGQFYEQYF.